The entry below describes one TCR beta chain. This entry belongs to a study of blood T cell repertoires in COVID-19. On the study more broadly: T cells, B-cell-depleted T cells, or PBMCs provided the cDNA or gDNA that served as material.

Authors' processing steps: Amplified reference gene primers provided the basis for estimating nucleated cell counts. TCRdb's table, derived via immunoSEQ multiplex PCR, lists solely in-frame clones and lacks some. V and J calls and clone size come straight from that table; D and trimming were deduced from the DNA. The sample shows more than 200,000 clones, 80% to 90% of them seen only once. Enrolled through a virtual design, the participants were between about 18 and 89 years of age and came from about two dozen US areas. Within 2 weeks of study entry, exposed participants had contacted a PCR-confirmed or clinician-diagnosed COVID-19 case. The clonotype was recovered from a woman aged 30 to 39 who had been exposed to COVID-19. The sequenced material came from PBMCs or T cells enriched from blood (not recorded which).

CDR3 amino acids: CASSVRGRGTGELFF. The CDR3 region has the DNA TGTGCCAGCAGTGTCAGGGGGAGAGGAACCGGGGAGCTGTTTTTT. J is TRBJ2-2 and V is TRBV2; the match to TRBD1 covers 7 bases. The CDR3 contains 15 residues. V shed 4 bases, J shed 5 bases, and the junction held 7 bases outside the gene matches. From germline, CDR1 is SNHLY and CDR2 FYNNEI.